The following is a T cell receptor (beta chain) sequence with its context. What it binds is not known. The record originates from a study of cytomegalovirus exposure and HLA in healthy donors. Overall study results and limits: TCR beta chains numbering some 150 were designated cytomegalovirus-associated. Among the CMV-associated chains, a few were confirmed in vitro as specific for CMV antigens.

The assay was immunoSEQ multiplex PCR, and TCRdb's table has in-frame clones only and misses some. The sample includes fewer than 65,000 clones, roughly 87% seen only once; the top ten take about 15%. CDR1 SQVTM and CDR2 ANQGSEA come from the germline V gene. The CDR3 is 13 residues long. After removal of 6 bases from V and 2 bases from J, the junction contained 4 bases not matched to a gene. Sequencing was done on a sample of PBMCs. This TCR was sampled from a woman between 18 and 29 years old in good health and CMV-seronegative. The gene calls are TRBV29-1 and TRBJ2-7, with 10 bases lining up with TRBD1. CDR3 residues: CSVPGQGTYEQYF. Written as DNA, the CDR3 is TGCAGCGTCCCGGGACAGGGGACCTACGAGCAGTACTTC.